The TCR beta chain under discussion was sequenced for a study of blood T cell repertoires in COVID-19. Study details: PBMCs, B-cell-depleted T cells, or T cells provided the cDNA or gDNA that made up the material.

Methods used by the authors: It was from reference gene primer amplification that nucleated cell counts were estimated. The data were produced by immunoSEQ multiplex PCR, yet TCRdb's version contains in-frame clones alone and is incomplete. V, J and clone size reflect that table, while D and trimming were determined from the DNA. The sample holds roughly 260,000 clones, around 87% seen once. CDR1 KGHDR and CDR2 SFDVKD come from the germline V gene. This CDR3 comprises 19 residues. V was trimmed by 4 bases and J by 1 base, leaving 22 bases between them. Sequencing was performed on peripheral blood. This TCR came from a woman between 50 and 59 years old with acute or convalescent COVID-19. The chain carries TRBV24-1 and TRBJ2-1, with D possibly TRBD2 on 6 matching bases. The CDR3 sequence is CATSDPPSLATGSYNEQFF. CDR3 sequence (DNA): TGTGCCACCAGTGACCCCCCCTCACTAGCTACCGGATCCTACAATGAGCAGTTCTTC.